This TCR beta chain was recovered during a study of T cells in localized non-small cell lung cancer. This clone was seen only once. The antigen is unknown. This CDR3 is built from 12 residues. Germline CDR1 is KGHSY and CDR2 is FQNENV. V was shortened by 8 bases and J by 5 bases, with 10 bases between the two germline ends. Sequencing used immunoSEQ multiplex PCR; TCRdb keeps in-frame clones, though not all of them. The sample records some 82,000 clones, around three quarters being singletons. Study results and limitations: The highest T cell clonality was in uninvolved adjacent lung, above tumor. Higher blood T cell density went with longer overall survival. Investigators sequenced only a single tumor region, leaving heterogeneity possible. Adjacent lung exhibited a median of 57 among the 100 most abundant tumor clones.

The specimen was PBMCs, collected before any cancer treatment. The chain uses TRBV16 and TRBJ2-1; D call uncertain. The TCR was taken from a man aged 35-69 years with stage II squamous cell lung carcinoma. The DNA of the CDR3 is TGTGCCAGCGGTCGCCGGGACAATGAGCAGTTCTTC. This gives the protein CASGRRDNEQFF.